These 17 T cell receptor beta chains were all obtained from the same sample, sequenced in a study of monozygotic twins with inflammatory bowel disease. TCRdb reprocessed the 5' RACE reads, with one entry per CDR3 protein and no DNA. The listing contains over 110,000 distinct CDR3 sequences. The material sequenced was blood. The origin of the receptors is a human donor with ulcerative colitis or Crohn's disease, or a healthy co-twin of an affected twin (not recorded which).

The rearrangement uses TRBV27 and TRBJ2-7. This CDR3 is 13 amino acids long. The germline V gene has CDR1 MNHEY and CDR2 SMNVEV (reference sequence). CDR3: CASRRLDAYEQYF.

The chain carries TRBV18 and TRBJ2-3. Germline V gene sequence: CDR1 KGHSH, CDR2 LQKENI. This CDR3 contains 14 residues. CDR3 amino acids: CASSPQGSSDTQYF.

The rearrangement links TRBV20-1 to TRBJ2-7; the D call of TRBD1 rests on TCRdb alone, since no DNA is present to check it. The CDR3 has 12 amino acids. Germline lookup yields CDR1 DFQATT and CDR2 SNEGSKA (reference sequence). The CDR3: CSARGWGGEQYF.

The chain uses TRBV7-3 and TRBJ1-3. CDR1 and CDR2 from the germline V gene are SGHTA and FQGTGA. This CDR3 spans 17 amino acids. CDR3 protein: CASSFSRGELSGNTIYF.

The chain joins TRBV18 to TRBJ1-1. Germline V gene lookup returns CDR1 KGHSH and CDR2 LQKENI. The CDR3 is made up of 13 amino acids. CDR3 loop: CASSPPGTSEAFF. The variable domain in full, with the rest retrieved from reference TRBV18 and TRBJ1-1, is NAGVMQNPRHLVRRRGQEARLRCSPMKGHSHVYWYRQLPEEGLKFMVYLQKENIIDESGMPKERFSAEFPKEGPSILRIQQVVRGDSAAYFCASSPPGTSEAFFGQGTRLTVV.

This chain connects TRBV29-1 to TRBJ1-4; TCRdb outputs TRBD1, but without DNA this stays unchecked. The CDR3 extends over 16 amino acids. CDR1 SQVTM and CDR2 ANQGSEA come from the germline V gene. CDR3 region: CSVEDFDDRGREKLFF. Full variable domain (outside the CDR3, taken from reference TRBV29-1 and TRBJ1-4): SAVISQKPSRDICQRGTSLTIQCQVDSQVTMMFWYRQQPGQSLTLIATANQGSEATYESGFVIDKFPISRPNLTFSTLTVSNMSPEDSSIYLCSVEDFDDRGREKLFFGSGTQLSVL.

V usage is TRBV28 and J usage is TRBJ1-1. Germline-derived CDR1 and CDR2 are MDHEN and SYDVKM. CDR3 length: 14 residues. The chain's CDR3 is CASSFWLKNTEAFF.

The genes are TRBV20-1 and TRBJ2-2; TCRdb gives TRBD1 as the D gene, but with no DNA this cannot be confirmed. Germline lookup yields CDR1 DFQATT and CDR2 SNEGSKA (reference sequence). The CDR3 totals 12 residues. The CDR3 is CSARTERGELFF.

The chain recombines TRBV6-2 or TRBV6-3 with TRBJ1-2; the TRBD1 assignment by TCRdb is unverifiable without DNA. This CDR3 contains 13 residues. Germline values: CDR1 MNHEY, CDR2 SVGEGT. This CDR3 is CASRRNSGGGYTF.

This CDR3 reads CASSVGTTSWNEQFF. The J gene is TRBJ2-1, the V gene TRBV9. This CDR3 is 15 amino acids long. Germline assignment: CDR1 SGDLS and CDR2 YYNGEE.

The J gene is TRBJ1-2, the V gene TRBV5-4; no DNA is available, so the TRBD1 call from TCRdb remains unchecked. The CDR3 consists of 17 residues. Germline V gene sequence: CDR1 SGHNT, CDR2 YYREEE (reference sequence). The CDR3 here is CASSLWARTAPNYGYTF.

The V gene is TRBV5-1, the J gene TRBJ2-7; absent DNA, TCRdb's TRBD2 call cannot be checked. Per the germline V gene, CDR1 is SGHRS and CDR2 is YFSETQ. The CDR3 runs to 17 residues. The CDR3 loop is CASSSELEGEKQYEQYF. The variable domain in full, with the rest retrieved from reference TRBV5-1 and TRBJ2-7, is KAGVTQTPRYLIKTRGQQVTLSCSPISGHRSVSWYQQTPGQGLQFLFEYFSETQRNKGNFPGRFSGRQFSNSRSEMNVSTLELGDSALYLCASSSELEGEKQYEQYFGPGTRLTVT.

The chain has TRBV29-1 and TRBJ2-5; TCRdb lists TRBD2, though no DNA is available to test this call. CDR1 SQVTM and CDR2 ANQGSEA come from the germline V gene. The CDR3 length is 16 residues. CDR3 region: CSAPGSGGIWGETQYF.

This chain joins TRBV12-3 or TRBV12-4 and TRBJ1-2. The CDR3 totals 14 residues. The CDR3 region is CASSPPGLRGGYTF.

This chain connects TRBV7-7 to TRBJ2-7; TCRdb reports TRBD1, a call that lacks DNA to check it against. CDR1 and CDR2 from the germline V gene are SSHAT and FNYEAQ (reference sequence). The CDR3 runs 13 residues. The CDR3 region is CASSQATGGEQYF.

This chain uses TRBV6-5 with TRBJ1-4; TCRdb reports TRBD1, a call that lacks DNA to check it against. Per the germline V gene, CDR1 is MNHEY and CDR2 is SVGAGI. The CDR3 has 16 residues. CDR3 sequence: CASSWDSTIVNEKLFF.

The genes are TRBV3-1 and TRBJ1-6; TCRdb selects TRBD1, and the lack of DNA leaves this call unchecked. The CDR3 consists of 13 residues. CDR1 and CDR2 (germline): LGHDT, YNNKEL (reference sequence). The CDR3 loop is CASSQGHNSPLHF.